Listed below are T cell receptor beta chains from one sample, sequenced in a study of a mutant IDH1 vaccine in newly diagnosed glioma. TCRdb keeps only in-frame clones here, not all; method: immunoSEQ multiplex PCR. Seen here are about 38,000 clones, about 78% observed once, and the top ten hold less than 9.5%. Material: PBMCs, obtained from a glioma patient treated with radiotherapy, temozolomide or both. The source of these receptors is a man aged 40-49 years with glioma. Some clones in this sample may be carry-over from other donors' samples. Each CDR3 is given with its conserved first and last residue. D genes are given only for firm matches. A row's size may be missing; if present it is once, few, many or a size class.

V gene: TRBV27
clone size: NA
D gene: NA
J gene: TRBJ1-2
CDR3 protein: CASSLAGHLYGYTF
CDR3 DNA: TGTGCCAGCAGTTTAGCCGGACATCTATATGGCTACACCTTC

V gene: TRBV5-6
clone size: NA
D gene: NA
J gene: TRBJ1-2
CDR3 protein: CASSFSSPHFYGYTF
CDR3 DNA: TGTGCCAGCAGCTTTTCGAGCCCGCACTTCTATGGCTACACCTTC

V gene: TRBV30
clone size: NA
D gene: NA
J gene: TRBJ2-5
CDR3 protein: CAWSVLGIAPWKTQYF
CDR3 DNA: TGTGCCTGGAGTGTACTAGGGATAGCCCCGTGGAAGACCCAGTACTTC

V gene: TRBV10-3
clone size: few
D gene: NA
J gene: TRBJ2-7
CDR3 protein: CAITGGVGEQYF
CDR3 DNA: TGTGCCATCACCGGCGGGGTCGGGGAGCAGTACTTC

V gene: TRBV9
clone size: NA
D gene: NA
J gene: TRBJ2-5
CDR3 protein: CASSVGAVPAETQYF
CDR3 DNA: TGTGCCAGCAGCGTAGGCGCTGTACCCGCGGAGACCCAGTACTTC

V gene: TRBV5-4
clone size: NA
D gene: TRBD1
J gene: TRBJ1-1
CDR3 protein: CASSADRGTEAFF
CDR3 DNA: TGTGCCAGCAGCGCGGACAGGGGGACTGAAGCTTTCTTT

V gene: TRBV18
clone size: NA
D gene: NA
J gene: TRBJ2-5
CDR3 protein: CASSPGGRGAIQETQYF
CDR3 DNA: TGTGCCAGCTCACCAGGAGGTCGGGGGGCGATTCAAGAGACCCAGTACTTC

V gene: TRBV5-4
clone size: NA
D gene: NA
J gene: TRBJ2-3
CDR3 protein: CADNGAFTDTQYF
CDR3 DNA: TGTGCTGACAATGGGGCTTTCACAGATACGCAGTATTTT

V gene: TRBV30
clone size: NA
D gene: NA
J gene: TRBJ1-6
CDR3 protein: CATREINNSPLHF
CDR3 DNA: TGTGCCACCCGGGAGATTAATAATTCACCCCTCCACTTT

V gene: TRBV6-4
clone size: NA
D gene: NA
J gene: TRBJ1-1
CDR3 protein: CASSEARNTEAFF
CDR3 DNA: TGTGCCAGCAGTGAGGCGAGGAACACTGAAGCTTTCTTT

V gene: TRBV7-9
clone size: NA
D gene: NA
J gene: TRBJ1-4
CDR3 protein: CASSLWGVEEKLFF
CDR3 DNA: TGTGCCAGCAGCTTATGGGGGGTTGAGGAAAAACTGTTTTTT

V gene: TRBV28
clone size: NA
D gene: TRBD1
J gene: TRBJ2-7
CDR3 protein: CASSLRGTGGREQYF
CDR3 DNA: TGTGCCAGCAGTTTAAGGGGGACAGGGGGCCGCGAGCAGTACTTC

V gene: TRBV2
clone size: once
D gene: TRBD2
J gene: TRBJ2-1
CDR3 protein: CASSAAGREFF
CDR3 DNA: TGTGCCAGCAGTGCTGCAGGGAGGGAGTTCTTC

V gene: TRBV5-8
clone size: NA
D gene: NA
J gene: TRBJ1-1
CDR3 protein: CASQRTHNTEAFF
CDR3 DNA: TGTGCCAGCCAAAGGACACATAACACTGAAGCTTTCTTT

V gene: TRBV7-4
clone size: once
D gene: NA
J gene: TRBJ1-4
CDR3 protein: CASSLEKVVEKLFF
CDR3 DNA: TGTGCCAGCAGCTTAGAGAAGGTCGTTGAAAAACTGTTTTTT

V gene: TRBV19
clone size: NA
D gene: NA
J gene: TRBJ1-2
CDR3 protein: CASSIRGYRDGYTF
CDR3 DNA: TGTGCCAGTAGTATCAGGGGATACAGGGATGGCTACACCTTC

V gene: TRBV6-4
clone size: NA
D gene: NA
J gene: TRBJ2-3
CDR3 protein: CASSDSRGNTQYF
CDR3 DNA: TGTGCCAGCAGTGACTCCCGGGGAAATACGCAGTATTTT

V gene: TRBV19
clone size: NA
D gene: NA
J gene: TRBJ1-5
CDR3 protein: CASSMTGAGNQPQHF
CDR3 DNA: TGTGCCAGTAGTATGACGGGGGCTGGCAATCAGCCCCAGCATTTT

V gene: TRBV5-4
clone size: NA
D gene: TRBD1
J gene: TRBJ1-5
CDR3 protein: CASSLQGDQPQHF
CDR3 DNA: TGTGCCAGCAGCTTGCAGGGGGATCAGCCCCAGCATTTT

V gene: TRBV18
clone size: NA
D gene: NA
J gene: TRBJ1-2
CDR3 protein: CASSPTPGTPNYGYTF
CDR3 DNA: TGTGCCAGCTCACCCACTCCCGGGACACCAAACTATGGCTACACCTTC

V gene: TRBV7-2
clone size: NA
D gene: NA
J gene: TRBJ2-5
CDR3 protein: CASTQGILETQYF
CDR3 DNA: TGTGCCAGCACCCAGGGGATTCTGGAGACCCAGTACTTC

V gene: TRBV7-2
clone size: NA
D gene: TRBD2
J gene: TRBJ2-1
CDR3 protein: CASSAASGGAGEQFF
CDR3 DNA: TGTGCCAGCAGCGCTGCTAGCGGGGGGGCCGGTGAGCAGTTCTTC

V gene: TRBV10-3
clone size: NA
D gene: NA
J gene: TRBJ1-5
CDR3 protein: CAISERRGEDQPQHF
CDR3 DNA: TGTGCCATCAGTGAAAGGAGAGGGGAGGATCAGCCCCAGCATTTT

V gene: TRBV4-2
clone size: NA
D gene: NA
J gene: TRBJ1-4
CDR3 protein: CASRPGVGEKLFF
CDR3 DNA: TGTGCCAGCAGACCGGGGGTCGGTGAAAAACTGTTTTTT

V gene: TRBV7-9
clone size: few
D gene: NA
J gene: TRBJ2-1
CDR3 protein: CASSSPGTPYNEQFF
CDR3 DNA: TGTGCCAGCAGCTCCCCCGGGACACCTTACAATGAGCAGTTCTTC

V gene: TRBV6-1
clone size: NA
D gene: NA
J gene: TRBJ1-5
CDR3 protein: CASSKVGSNQPQHF
CDR3 DNA: TGTGCCAGCAGCAAAGTGGGTAGCAATCAGCCCCAGCATTTT

V gene: TRBV15
clone size: NA
D gene: NA
J gene: TRBJ2-5
CDR3 protein: CATRESAETQYF
CDR3 DNA: TGTGCCACCAGGGAGTCAGCGGAGACCCAGTACTTC

V gene: TRBV7-9
clone size: NA
D gene: TRBD1
J gene: TRBJ1-4
CDR3 protein: CASSYLTGGNEKLFF
CDR3 DNA: TGTGCCAGCAGCTACTTGACAGGGGGCAATGAAAAACTGTTTTTT

V gene: TRBV6-6
clone size: once
D gene: TRBD1
J gene: TRBJ2-3
CDR3 protein: CASSLGQSSDTQYF
CDR3 DNA: TGTGCCAGCTCTCTGGGACAGTCCTCAGATACGCAGTATTTT

V gene: TRBV28
clone size: few
D gene: NA
J gene: TRBJ1-5
CDR3 protein: CASSSLQGKQPQHF
CDR3 DNA: TGTGCCAGCAGTTCCCTGCAGGGGAAACAGCCCCAGCATTTT

V gene: TRBV11-3
clone size: NA
D gene: NA
J gene: TRBJ2-2
CDR3 protein: CASSLFGGRTGELFF
CDR3 DNA: TGTGCCAGCAGCTTATTCGGGGGCAGGACCGGGGAGCTGTTTTTT

V gene: TRBV27
clone size: NA
D gene: NA
J gene: TRBJ2-7
CDR3 protein: CASSFSPFEGHYEQYF
CDR3 DNA: TGTGCCAGCAGTTTCTCCCCTTTTGAAGGACACTACGAGCAGTACTTC

V gene: TRBV7-6
clone size: NA
D gene: NA
J gene: TRBJ1-5
CDR3 protein: CASSLGVALNSNQPQHF
CDR3 DNA: TGTGCCAGCAGCTTAGGTGTGGCCCTAAATAGCAATCAGCCCCAGCATTTT

V gene: TRBV7-7
clone size: NA
D gene: NA
J gene: TRBJ1-1
CDR3 protein: CASSLDVWTENTEAFF
CDR3 DNA: TGTGCTAGCAGCTTAGACGTTTGGACAGAGAACACTGAAGCTTTCTTT

V gene: TRBV5-1
clone size: NA
D gene: TRBD2
J gene: TRBJ2-7
CDR3 protein: CASSSRGGTSVSYEQYF
CDR3 DNA: TGCGCCAGCAGCTCCAGAGGGGGGACTAGCGTCTCCTACGAGCAGTACTTC

V gene: TRBV7-2
clone size: NA
D gene: TRBD2
J gene: TRBJ2-3
CDR3 protein: CASSSGLAGAADTQYF
CDR3 DNA: TGTGCCAGCAGCTCCGGACTAGCGGGGGCAGCAGATACGCAGTATTTT

V gene: TRBV5-6
clone size: NA
D gene: NA
J gene: TRBJ1-2
CDR3 protein: CASSLGSGYTF
CDR3 DNA: TGTGCCAGCAGCCTGGGAAGCGGCTACACCTTC

V gene: TRBV29-1
clone size: NA
D gene: TRBD1
J gene: TRBJ1-2
CDR3 protein: CSVEESEWTGKSVYGYTF
CDR3 DNA: TGCAGCGTTGAAGAATCTGAGTGGACAGGCAAGTCGGTGTATGGCTACACCTTC

V gene: TRBV5-5
clone size: NA
D gene: NA
J gene: TRBJ1-2
CDR3 protein: CASSLDAGSLYGYTF
CDR3 DNA: TGTGCCAGCAGCTTGGATGCAGGAAGCCTCTATGGCTACACCTTC

V gene: TRBV5-1
clone size: once
D gene: NA
J gene: TRBJ1-2
CDR3 protein: CASSLIGGEGGYTF
CDR3 DNA: TGCGCCAGCAGCCTCATAGGGGGTGAGGGTGGCTACACCTTC

V gene: TRBV9
clone size: NA
D gene: NA
J gene: TRBJ2-7
CDR3 protein: CASSVASGIYEQYF
CDR3 DNA: TGTGCCAGCAGCGTAGCTTCAGGGATTTACGAGCAGTACTTC

V gene: TRBV27
clone size: NA
D gene: NA
J gene: TRBJ2-7
CDR3 protein: CASSLDTTYEQYF
CDR3 DNA: TGTGCCAGCAGTCTGGACACCACCTACGAGCAGTACTTC

V gene: TRBV5-6
clone size: NA
D gene: NA
J gene: TRBJ1-2
CDR3 protein: CASSLVDRVDSYGYTF
CDR3 DNA: TGTGCCAGCAGCTTGGTGGACCGAGTAGACTCTTATGGCTACACCTTC

V gene: TRBV7-2
clone size: NA
D gene: NA
J gene: TRBJ1-5
CDR3 protein: CASSLAPDQPQHF
CDR3 DNA: TGTGCCAGCAGCTTAGCGCCCGATCAGCCCCAGCATTTT

V gene: TRBV25-1
clone size: NA
D gene: TRBD2
J gene: TRBJ2-1
CDR3 protein: CASSETLAGINNEQFF
CDR3 DNA: TGTGCCAGCAGTGAGACTCTAGCGGGGATTAACAATGAGCAGTTCTTC

V gene: TRBV2
clone size: few
D gene: NA
J gene: TRBJ1-1
CDR3 protein: CASNSRPLMDTEAFF
CDR3 DNA: TGTGCCAGCAACTCACGACCCCTTATGGACACTGAAGCTTTCTTT

V gene: TRBV2
clone size: NA
D gene: NA
J gene: TRBJ2-6
CDR3 protein: CASTPGVGANVLTF
CDR3 DNA: TGTGCCAGCACCCCAGGAGTGGGGGCCAACGTCCTGACTTTC

V gene: TRBV19
clone size: NA
D gene: NA
J gene: TRBJ1-5
CDR3 protein: CASMGGYSNQPQHF
CDR3 DNA: TGTGCCAGTATGGGGGGCTATAGCAATCAGCCCCAGCATTTT

V gene: TRBV6-4
clone size: NA
D gene: NA
J gene: TRBJ1-1
CDR3 protein: CASSPQGSNSEAFF
CDR3 DNA: TGTGCCAGCAGTCCACAGGGATCCAACTCTGAAGCTTTCTTT

V gene: TRBV6-4
clone size: NA
D gene: NA
J gene: TRBJ1-2
CDR3 protein: CASSDLFRGLSSNYGYTF
CDR3 DNA: TGTGCCAGCAGTGACCTTTTCCGGGGGCTAAGTTCTAACTATGGCTACACCTTC

V gene: TRBV19
clone size: NA
D gene: TRBD1
J gene: TRBJ2-7
CDR3 protein: CASSRDRAGYEQYF
CDR3 DNA: TGTGCCAGTAGTAGGGACAGGGCTGGCTACGAGCAGTACTTC

V gene: TRBV6-6
clone size: NA
D gene: TRBD1
J gene: TRBJ2-7
CDR3 protein: CASRQQGGSSYEQYF
CDR3 DNA: TGTGCCAGCAGACAACAGGGGGGCAGCTCCTACGAGCAGTACTTC

V gene: TRBV19
clone size: NA
D gene: NA
J gene: TRBJ2-5
CDR3 protein: CASSTSRYQETQYF
CDR3 DNA: TGTGCCAGTAGTACGTCAAGGTACCAAGAGACCCAGTACTTC

V gene: TRBV7-9
clone size: NA
D gene: NA
J gene: TRBJ2-2
CDR3 protein: CASSLDSLTGELFF
CDR3 DNA: TGTGCCAGCAGCTTAGACTCCCTGACCGGGGAGCTGTTTTTT

V gene: TRBV29-1
clone size: few
D gene: NA
J gene: TRBJ1-1
CDR3 protein: CSVGGMNTEAFF
CDR3 DNA: TGCAGCGTTGGGGGTATGAACACTGAAGCTTTCTTT